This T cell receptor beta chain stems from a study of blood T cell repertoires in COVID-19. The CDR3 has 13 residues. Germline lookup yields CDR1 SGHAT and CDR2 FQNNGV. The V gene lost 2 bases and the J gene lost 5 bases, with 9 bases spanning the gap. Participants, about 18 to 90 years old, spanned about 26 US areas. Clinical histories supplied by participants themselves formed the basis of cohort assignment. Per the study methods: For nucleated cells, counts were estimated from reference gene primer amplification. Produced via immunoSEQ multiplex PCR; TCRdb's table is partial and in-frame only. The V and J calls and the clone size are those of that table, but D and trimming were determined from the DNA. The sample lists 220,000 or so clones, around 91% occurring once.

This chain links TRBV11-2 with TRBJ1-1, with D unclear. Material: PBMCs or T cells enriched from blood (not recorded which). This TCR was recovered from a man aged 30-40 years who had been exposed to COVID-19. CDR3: CASSLSRRTEAFF. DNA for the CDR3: TGTGCCAGCAGCTTAAGTAGGCGGACTGAAGCTTTCTTT. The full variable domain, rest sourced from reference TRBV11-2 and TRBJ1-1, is EAGVAQSPRYKIIEKRQSVAFWCNPISGHATLYWYQQILGQGPKLLIQFQNNGVVDDSQLPKDRFSAERLKGVDSTLKIQPAKLEDSAVYLCASSLSRRTEAFFGQGTRLTVV.